One and the same sample provided the 21 T cell receptor beta chains below, sequenced in a study of cytotoxic CD8 clonotypes in ibrutinib-treated CLL. Libraries were prepared by immunoSEQ multiplex PCR; TCRdb keeps only in-frame clonotypes and omits some of them. The top ten hold 5.6% of the sample, which has 270,000 or so clones, around 76% seen once. The sample consisted of PBMCs, taken at disease progression, from a patient treated with ibrutinib. The source of these receptors is a human donor with chronic lymphocytic leukemia.

This clone was observed a few times. J is TRBJ1-6 and V is TRBV7-3; D not resolved. Germline CDR1 SGHTA, CDR2 FQGTGA. Trimming left V 5 bases short and J 6 bases short, with 8 bases between. CDR3 size: 13 residues. The CDR3 loop reads CASSSGSNSPLHF. In DNA form, the CDR3 reads TGTGCCAGCAGCAGCGGCTCTAATTCACCCCTCCACTTT.

This chain uses TRBV4-2 with TRBJ1-5; weak D call: TRBD1 (5 bases). Germline lookup yields CDR1 LGHNA and CDR2 YNFKEQ. V lost 3 bases, J lost 7 bases, and 10 bases lay in between. The CDR3 runs to 13 residues. As DNA, the CDR3 is TGTGCCAGCAGCCAGGCTGGGGGACAGCCCCAGCATTTT. It encodes CASSQAGGQPQHF.

The chain recombines TRBV5-1 with TRBJ2-7, with 8 bases identical to TRBD1. CDR1 and CDR2 from the germline V gene are SGHRS and YFSETQ. With 4 bases clipped from V and 5 bases from J, the junction kept 14 bases outside the gene matches. This CDR3 region has 16 residues. CDR3 DNA sequence: TGCGCCAGCAGCCCTGGGACAGGCGGTAGTTGGGACGAGCAGTACTTC. Its translation is CASSPGTGGSWDEQYF.

The V and J genes are TRBV18 and TRBJ1-1, with no clear D. The CDR3 runs 16 residues. The V end was cut by 0 bases, the J end by 0 bases, with 11 bases between. Germline V gene sequence: CDR1 KGHSH, CDR2 LQKENI. CDR3 nucleotide sequence: TGTGCCAGCTCACCACCAGCGATGTCAATGAACACTGAAGCTTTCTTT. This gives the protein CASSPPAMSMNTEAFF.

The chain links TRBV27 to TRBJ1-4; 8 bases fit TRBD1. This CDR3 contains 14 residues. Germline V gives CDR1 MNHEY, CDR2 SMNVEV (reference sequence). J was trimmed by 7 bases and V by 3 bases; bases with no gene match: 4. CDR3 residues: CASSFRGQGEKLFF. In DNA form, the CDR3 reads TGTGCCAGCAGTTTCAGGGGGCAGGGTGAAAAACTGTTTTTT. The complete variable domain, with remaining parts taken from reference TRBV27 and TRBJ1-4, reads EAQVTQNPRYLITVTGKKLTVTCSQNMNHEYMSWYRQDPGLGLRQIYYSMNVEVTDKGDVPEGYKVSRKEKRNFPLILESPSPNQTSLYFCASSFRGQGEKLFFGSGTQLSVL.

The table lists this clone with a few counts. This chain links TRBV18 with TRBJ2-3; either TRBD1 or TRBD2 may fit D (6 bases each). The V gene's germline CDR1 is KGHSH and CDR2 LQKENI. This CDR3 region has 15 residues. V was pared by 4 bases and J by 3 bases, with 14 bases between. The CDR3 reads CASSQRQGRTDTQYF. DNA of the CDR3: TGTGCCAGCTCACAGAGGCAGGGGAGGACAGATACGCAGTATTTT.

The rearrangement links TRBV9 to TRBJ2-3; TRBD1 or TRBD2 may be the D gene (6 bases each). CDR3 length equals 16 residues. Trimming took 2 bases from V and 1 from J, leaving 14 bases between them. Per germline, CDR1 SGDLS and CDR2 YYNGEE. The CDR3 reads CASSVLGGHRTDTQYF. The CDR3, as DNA: TGTGCCAGCAGCGTTCTGGGGGGCCATCGCACAGATACGCAGTATTTT.

This chain connects TRBV2 to TRBJ2-7; no reliable D call. The V and J ends lost 7 bases and 3 bases respectively, with 19 bases between them. The germline CDR1 and CDR2 sequences are SNHLY and FYNNEI. The CDR3 runs 15 residues. CDR3 bases: TGTGCCAGCACCAGAACTGGGAAAGCCGGCTACGAGCAGTACTTC. Translation gives CASTRTGKAGYEQYF.

The V gene is TRBV7-2, the J gene TRBJ2-1, with unresolved D. Trimming pared 5 bases from V and 2 bases from J, leaving 10 bases between. The CDR3 runs to 14 residues. Germline CDR1 SGHTA, CDR2 FQGNSA. As DNA, the CDR3 is TGTGCCAGCAGCAAGCTAGGGACCTACAATGAGCAGTTCTTC. Its protein product is CASSKLGTYNEQFF.

Details on this clone: The same CDR3 also results from other DNA sequences found in this sample. This chain connects TRBV9 to TRBJ2-3; tentatively, D is TRBD2 (5 bases). This CDR3 comprises 14 residues. Trimming removed 0 bases at V and 0 bases at J, with 5 bases between. CDR1 is SGDLS, CDR2 YYNGEE, per germline. CDR3 region: CASSVAGSTDTQYF. The CDR3 nucleotides read TGTGCCAGCAGCGTAGCGGGGAGCACAGATACGCAGTATTTT.

CDR3 nucleotides: TGTGCCAGCAGCTTGTTGGGGATACGAGCAGGGCGTGTCACTGAAGCTTTCTTT. It specifies CASSLLGIRAGRVTEAFF. J is TRBJ1-1 and V is TRBV5-5; D is perhaps TRBD1 (5 bases). Germline V gene data show CDR1 as SGHKS and CDR2 as YYEKEE (reference sequence). The CDR3 consists of 18 residues. With 1 base removed from V and 4 bases from J, the gap between germline ends came to 23 bases.

V is TRBV27 and J is TRBJ2-4; 10 positions match TRBD1. J gave up 0 bases and V 5 bases, and 4 bases lay outside the gene matches. The CDR3 contains 16 residues. The germline V gene has CDR1 MNHEY and CDR2 SMNVEV (reference sequence). The CDR3 spells CASSQDRGQAKNIQYF. In DNA, the CDR3 is TGTGCCAGCAGTCAAGACAGGGGGCAAGCCAAAAACATTCAGTACTTC.

V is TRBV4-2 and J is TRBJ1-5; no clear D gene. Germline CDR1 is LGHNA and CDR2 is YNFKEQ. Trimming left V 1 base short and J 5 bases short, with 6 bases between. The CDR3 is made up of 13 amino acids. The CDR3, as DNA: TGTGCCAGCAGCCAAGTCAGTTATCAGCCCCAGCATTTT. Translated: CASSQVSYQPQHF.

The chain combines TRBV5-8 with TRBJ2-7; 8 bases are shared with TRBD1. This CDR3 has 13 amino acids. V shed 3 bases and J 6 bases; nucleotides not matched to a gene: 5. The germline V gene encodes CDR1 SGHTS and CDR2 YDEGEE. The chain's CDR3 is CASSSGTGAEQYF. CDR3 DNA: TGTGCCAGCAGCTCCGGGACAGGTGCCGAGCAGTACTTC.

The rearrangement uses TRBV4-1 and TRBJ2-3; 9 bases match TRBD2. Germline loops: CDR1 MGHRA, CDR2 YSYEKL. There are 17 residues in the CDR3. After removal of 0 bases from V and 4 bases from J, the junction contained 8 bases not matched to a gene. CDR3 sequence (DNA): TGCGCCAGCAGCCAAGAGGCAGCGGGGGGCGTCCCAGATACGCAGTATTTT. Translating gives CASSQEAAGGVPDTQYF.

The chain employs TRBV29-1 and TRBJ2-7; D is perhaps TRBD1 (6 bases). V lost 2 bases to trimming and J lost 0 bases, with 23 bases between them. The CDR3 spans 18 residues. Germline values: CDR1 SQVTM, CDR2 ANQGSEA. Written as DNA, the CDR3 is TGCAGCGTTGAATCTTATAGGCAGGGGCCTAAGAGCTCCTACGAGCAGTACTTC. Amino acid sequence: CSVESYRQGPKSSYEQYF.

This chain joins TRBV18 and TRBJ1-2, with a possible D match to TRBD1 (6 bases). Trimming cost V 6 bases and J 4 bases, with 18 bases left between them. The CDR3 consists of 15 residues. Per germline, CDR1 KGHSH and CDR2 LQKENI. The CDR3 spells CASSGIQGRTYGYTF. CDR3 DNA: TGTGCCAGCTCCGGGATCCAGGGGCGCACCTATGGCTACACCTTC.

V usage is TRBV9 and J usage is TRBJ2-1; 12 positions match TRBD2. The germline V gene has CDR1 SGDLS and CDR2 YYNGEE. V lost 3 bases to trimming and J lost 6 bases; unmatched junction nucleotides: 7. This CDR3 is 16 amino acids long. This CDR3 is CASSEPTSGRTNEQFF. In DNA form, the CDR3 reads TGTGCCAGCAGCGAGCCTACTAGCGGGAGGACCAATGAGCAGTTCTTC.

This clone was recorded only once. The V gene is TRBV11-2, the J gene TRBJ1-1; D ambiguous. The CDR3 totals 11 residues. Germline-derived CDR1 and CDR2 are SGHAT and FQNNGV. V dropped 2 bases and J dropped 5 bases, with 3 bases sitting between them. The CDR3, as DNA: TGTGCCAGCAGCTTAAGGACTGAAGCTTTCTTT. It yields the protein CASSLRTEAFF. The full variable domain, with the rest looked up from reference TRBV11-2 and TRBJ1-1, is EAGVAQSPRYKIIEKRQSVAFWCNPISGHATLYWYQQILGQGPKLLIQFQNNGVVDDSQLPKDRFSAERLKGVDSTLKIQPAKLEDSAVYLCASSLRTEAFFGQGTRLTVV.

The chain combines TRBV14 with TRBJ2-5; TRBD1 is a possible D gene (6 bases). V dropped 5 bases and J dropped 1 base, with 11 bases sitting between them. This CDR3 has 14 amino acids. Germline V gene sequence: CDR1 SGHDN, CDR2 FVKESK. The CDR3 sequence: CASSNRVGQETQYF. CDR3 bases: TGTGCCAGCAGCAACAGGGTTGGCCAAGAGACCCAGTACTTC. Based on the CDR3 plus reference TRBV14 and TRBJ2-5, the full variable domain is EAGVTQFPSHSVIEKGQTVTLRCDPISGHDNLYWYRRVMGKEIKFLLHFVKESKQDESGMPNNRFLAERTGGTYSTLKVQPAELEDSGVYFCASSNRVGQETQYFGPGTRLLVL.

The CDR3 DNA reads as TGCGCCAGCAGCTTGGAGGCAGGGGGCGTATACGAGCAGTACTTC. It translates to CASSLEAGGVYEQYF. This chain links TRBV5-1 with TRBJ2-7; 8 bases line up with TRBD1. The J segment lost 4 bases and the V segment lost 0 bases, leaving 6 bases of the junction unmatched. CDR1 is SGHRS and CDR2 is YFSETQ in the germline V gene. This CDR3 spans 15 amino acids.